Listed here are 11 T cell receptor beta chains from one sample, sequenced in a study of cytomegalovirus exposure and HLA in healthy donors. The PCR used 60 Vbeta and 13 Jbeta primers. Assay used: immunoSEQ multiplex PCR; TCRdb lists only in-frame clones, some missing. The table lists around 160,000 clones, roughly four fifths of them singletons, with 3% in the top ten. Material: PBMCs. These receptors all stem from a man aged 35 to 55 in good health and CMV-seropositive.

This sequence joins TRBV6-1 and TRBJ2-7, with a tentative D call TRBD1 (6 bases). Germline CDR1 is MNHNS and CDR2 is SASEGT. The V end was cut by 8 bases, the J end by 0 bases, with 11 bases between. The CDR3 contains 13 residues. The CDR3 nucleotides are TGTGCCAGCTTACAGGGCTACTCCTACGAGCAGTACTTC. Translating gives CASLQGYSYEQYF.

The chain is built from TRBV19 and TRBJ2-3; D remains unclear. Trimming shortened V by 6 bases and J by 0 bases, and 10 bases separated the two germline ends. Germline V gives CDR1 LNHDA, CDR2 SQIVND (reference sequence). CDR3 length: 14 residues. The DNA of the CDR3 is TGTGCCAGTAGCGAGACACTGAGCACAGATACGCAGTATTTT. Protein product: CASSETLSTDTQYF.

To note about this clone: One junction end disagrees with the germline gene, perhaps due to a read error. The chain recombines TRBV5-6 with TRBJ1-4; TRBD1 matches 7 bases. Looked up from germline, CDR1 is SGHDT and CDR2 is YYEEEE. The CDR3 is 18 amino acids. The CDR3 is CASSLHSDRDWRYEKLFF. The CDR3 region has the DNA TGTGCCAGTAGCTTACACTCCGACAGGGATTGGAGGTATGAAAAACTGTTTTTT. Combining the CDR3 with reference TRBV5-6 and TRBJ1-4 gives the whole variable domain DAGVTQSPTHLIKTRGQQVTLRCSPKSGHDTVSWYQQALGQGPQFIFQYYEEEERQRGNFPDRFSGHQFPNYSSELNVNALLLGDSALYLCASSLHSDRDWRYEKLFFGSGTQLSVL.

J is TRBJ2-3 and V is TRBV7-2; D unclear. Germline V gene sequence: CDR1 SGHTA, CDR2 FQGNSA. V shed 2 bases and J shed 0 bases, with 18 bases lying between them. This CDR3 comprises 18 residues. This CDR3 reads CASSLYGTRMTSTDTQYF. In DNA, the CDR3 is TGTGCCAGCAGCTTATACGGAACCAGGATGACGAGCACAGATACGCAGTATTTT.

This clone was picked up a small number of times. The V and J genes are TRBV11-2 and TRBJ2-1, with 11 bases lining up with TRBD2. With V trimmed by 5 bases and J by 10 bases, 13 bases remained unmatched. The CDR3 loop spans 16 amino acids. Looked up from germline, CDR1 is SGHAT and CDR2 is FQNNGV. The DNA of the CDR3 is TGTGCCAGCAGCCCAGAGGGACTAGCGGTCCCGGTCGAGCAGTTCTTC. Its protein is CASSPEGLAVPVEQFF.

This clone was detected only once. This chain uses TRBV5-1 with TRBJ2-1; 9 bases agree with TRBD2. The junction had 3 bases not matched to a gene; V was cut back by 3 bases and J by 2 bases. This CDR3 contains 15 residues. Germline V lookup: CDR1 SGHRS, CDR2 YFSETQ. The DNA for the CDR3 is TGCGCCAGCAGCTACGCTAGCGGGACCTACAATGAGCAGTTCTTC. Its translation: CASSYASGTYNEQFF.

The rearrangement links TRBV9 to TRBJ2-3; 8 nucleotides align to TRBD2. The CDR3 length is 15 residues. The germline V gene has CDR1 SGDLS and CDR2 YYNGEE. V lost 5 bases and J lost 6; bases outside the gene matches: 11. In DNA, the CDR3 is TGTGCCAGCAGACCCCCGGGACTAGAATTTGATACGCAGTATTTT. Residues: CASRPPGLEFDTQYF.

The gene calls are TRBV28 and TRBJ1-2, with 8 bases that match TRBD1. The CDR3 runs to 16 residues. CDR1 MDHEN and CDR2 SYDVKM come from the germline V gene. The V gene end was trimmed by 1 base and the J gene end by 6 bases; junction bases not matched to a gene: 10. The CDR3 DNA follows: TGTGCCAGCAGTTTATATGGGCCGAACAGGGGGAATGGCTACACCTTC. Protein product: CASSLYGPNRGNGYTF.

The V and J genes are TRBV7-2 and TRBJ2-5; 9 bases agree with TRBD2. The CDR3 covers 13 residues. With 5 bases clipped from V and 4 bases from J, the junction kept 2 bases outside the gene matches. Per germline, CDR1 SGHTA and CDR2 FQGNSA. This CDR3 is CASSPAGGETQYF. As DNA, the CDR3 is TGTGCCAGCAGCCCAGCGGGGGGAGAGACCCAGTACTTC.

This clone appeared a few times. This sequence joins TRBV2 and TRBJ1-1, with 7 bases identical to TRBD1. The CDR3 runs to 14 residues. In germline, CDR1 is SNHLY, CDR2 FYNNEI. The J segment lost 6 bases and the V segment lost 5 bases, leaving 9 bases of the junction unmatched. The CDR3 DNA reads as TGTGCCAGCAGTAACAACAGGGGTTCCCCTGAAGCTTTCTTT. It codes for CASSNNRGSPEAFF.

The chain uses TRBV15 and TRBJ2-1; tentatively, D is TRBD1 (5 bases). Germline V lookup: CDR1 LNHNV, CDR2 YYDKDF (reference sequence). The V end was cut by 8 bases, the J end by 0 bases, with 11 bases between. There are 14 residues in the CDR3. CDR3 DNA sequence: TGTGCCACCCGAGGACATACCTCCTACAATGAGCAGTTCTTC. The encoded protein is CATRGHTSYNEQFF. The full variable domain, rest sourced from reference TRBV15 and TRBJ2-1, is DAMVIQNPRYQVTQFGKPVTLSCSQTLNHNVMYWYQQKSSQAPKLLFHYYDKDFNNEADTPDNFQSRRPNTSFCFLDIRSPGLGDTAMYLCATRGHTSYNEQFFGPGTRLTVL.